This TCR beta chain was obtained from a study of T cell repertoires in cytomegalovirus infection. Background on the study: Public TCR beta signatures provided an indication of both CMV infection and a matching HLA type.

This clonotype has at least ten counts. Its specificity is not known. Study-wide results and limits: Carriers of CMV and the relevant HLA type were discriminated by public TCR beta frequency.

TCRdb re-called the reads through MiXCR, storing one row per CDR3 protein. The data show about 330,000 distinct CDR3 sequences, 8% to 9.5% seen once. Germline CDR1 is SGHVS and CDR2 is FQNEAQ. CDR3 size: 14 residues. The V segment lost 7 bases and the J segment 0 bases; nucleotides outside the gene matches: 6. Source material: PBMCs. The source of this sequence is a human donor in good health (CMV status not recorded). Some clones in this sample may be carry-over from other donors' samples. The genes are TRBV7-8 and TRBJ2-7, with 7 bases aligning to TRBD2. Written as DNA, the CDR3 is TGTGCCAGCACCCCAGCGGGGAGCTCCTACGAGCAGTACTTC. This sequence encodes CASTPAGSSYEQYF.